The 25 T cell receptor beta chains reported below all come from one sample, sequenced in a study of cytomegalovirus exposure and HLA in healthy donors. The PCR was carried out with 60 Vbeta primers and 13 Jbeta primers. Measured with immunoSEQ multiplex PCR; TCRdb has only the in-frame clones, and not every one. The sample holds some 150,000 clones, around four fifths seen once. Sequencing used PBMCs. Receptors originate from a woman in her 50s in good health and CMV-seronegative.

This clone was observed a handful of times. The V call is TRBV5-1, the J call TRBJ2-5, with D tentatively TRBD2 (5 bases). The end of the DNA fits TRBJ2-7 better, so the J call may be wrong. Per the germline V gene, CDR1 is SGHRS and CDR2 is YFSETQ. CDR3 length equals 16 residues. CDR3 sequence reads: CASSSLLGVSSYEQYF. DNA of the CDR3: TGCGCCAGCAGCTCACTACTCGGGGTCAGCTCCTACGAGCAGTACTTC.

This clone was counted only a few times. The gene calls are TRBV28 and TRBJ1-1, with D unclear. Germline assignment: CDR1 MDHEN and CDR2 SYDVKM. Between the trimmed V and J ends, which lost 6 bases and 4 bases, there was a span of 6 bases. There are 11 residues in the CDR3. CDR3 DNA: TGTGCCAGCAGGAGAAGCACTGAAGCTTTCTTT. Encoded protein: CASRRSTEAFF.

The chain couples TRBV5-1 to TRBJ2-1, with 9 positions matching TRBD1. This CDR3 is 16 amino acids long. Germline V CDR1 and CDR2: SGHRS, YFSETQ. Trimming removed 0 bases from V and 9 bases from J; junction bases left unmatched: 10. CDR3: CASSLEGDRVGSEQFF. As DNA, the CDR3 is TGCGCCAGCAGCTTGGAGGGGGACAGGGTAGGGAGTGAGCAGTTCTTC. The whole variable domain, filled in from reference TRBV5-1 and TRBJ2-1, reads KAGVTQTPRYLIKTRGQQVTLSCSPISGHRSVSWYQQTPGQGLQFLFEYFSETQRNKGNFPGRFSGRQFSNSRSEMNVSTLELGDSALYLCASSLEGDRVGSEQFFGPGTRLTVL.

The table lists this clone with a few counts. The chain carries TRBV7-5 and TRBJ1-6; the D call of TRBD1 is as the table states it, not checked on the DNA. TRBV7-5 is flagged as a pseudogene. The CDR3 runs to 20 residues. The CDR3 nucleotides are TGTGCCAGAAGCTTATCGGTAGCCCCAGCGCGTCGGAGCAGGGTTCTCACCCTCCACTTT. Translation: CARSLSVAPARRSRVLTLHF.

This chain connects TRBV2 to TRBJ1-2; a possible D gene is TRBD1 (6 bases). V shed 7 bases and J shed 7 bases, with 16 bases lying between them. CDR3 size: 13 residues. Germline CDR1 reads SNHLY; CDR2 reads FYNNEI. The CDR3 reads CASTEGGGVGYTF. For the CDR3, the DNA is TGTGCCAGCACCGAAGGGGGAGGGGTTGGCTACACCTTC.

This clone has more than one count but fewer than ten. This chain joins TRBV19 and TRBJ2-3; D is perhaps TRBD2 (6 bases). The V and J ends lost 6 bases and 0 bases respectively, with 19 bases between them. Per the germline V gene, CDR1 is LNHDA and CDR2 is SQIVND (reference sequence). The CDR3 contains 17 residues. The CDR3 loop reads CASSGGRPFRSTDTQYF. Here the CDR3 DNA reads TGTGCCAGTAGCGGGGGACGCCCGTTTCGTAGCACAGATACGCAGTATTTT.

The genes are TRBV7-9 and TRBJ2-5; D not resolved. The ends were cut back, 4 bases at V and 5 bases at J, with 11 bases in the middle. CDR3 length: 13 residues. Looked up from germline, CDR1 is SEHNR and CDR2 is FQNEAQ (reference sequence). DNA for the CDR3: TGTGCCAGCAGCTATCTTAGCAGCGAGACCCAGTACTTC. It yields the protein CASSYLSSETQYF.

This sequence joins TRBV6-5 and TRBJ2-1; possible D gene TRBD2, 6 bases. Germline V lookup: CDR1 MNHEY, CDR2 SVGAGI. V was clipped by 0 bases and J by 6 bases, with 15 bases between them. CDR3 length: 16 residues. CDR3 sequence: CASSYSIREVGNEQFF. The CDR3 DNA follows: TGTGCCAGCAGTTACTCGATCAGGGAGGTTGGCAATGAGCAGTTCTTC.

The V gene is TRBV9, the J gene TRBJ1-6; 9 bases line up with TRBD1. The CDR3 has 14 amino acids. Trimming at V came to 2 bases and at J to 11 bases, leaving 5 bases not matched to a gene. From germline, CDR1 is SGDLS and CDR2 YYNGEE. The CDR3 protein is CASSVAGTGPPLHF. In DNA form, the CDR3 reads TGTGCCAGCAGCGTTGCCGGGACAGGGCCACCCCTCCACTTT.

V usage is TRBV7-9 and J usage is TRBJ2-7; D uncertain. CDR1 and CDR2 from the germline V gene are SEHNR and FQNEAQ (reference sequence). V lost 5 bases and J lost 6, with 8 bases in between. The CDR3 covers 11 residues. CDR3 protein: CASSTRLEQYF. The CDR3 DNA follows: TGTGCCAGCAGCACTCGTCTCGAGCAGTACTTC.

J is TRBJ1-5 and V is TRBV7-9, with 9 nucleotides matching TRBD1. The CDR3 is made up of 17 amino acids. From germline, CDR1 is SEHNR and CDR2 FQNEAQ (reference sequence). V trimming: 4 bases; J trimming: 1 base; junction bases outside the gene matches: 8. CDR3 protein: CASSSGQGLPSNQPQHF. In DNA, the CDR3 is TGTGCCAGCAGCTCCGGACAGGGGTTACCAAGCAATCAGCCCCAGCATTTT. Combining the CDR3 with reference TRBV7-9 and TRBJ1-5 gives the whole variable domain DTGVSQNPRHKITKRGQNVTFRCDPISEHNRLYWYRQTLGQGPEFLTYFQNEAQLEKSRLLSDRFSAERPKGSFSTLEIQRTEQGDSAMYLCASSSGQGLPSNQPQHFGDGTRLSIL.

This clone occurred a few times. The rearrangement uses TRBV28 and TRBJ2-1; D gene uncertain. This CDR3 comprises 15 residues. Germline V gives CDR1 MDHEN, CDR2 SYDVKM. Deletions cut 7 bases from V and 1 base from J, with 14 bases between. The CDR3 sequence is CASTPLQKSYNEQFF. The CDR3 region has the DNA TGTGCCAGCACCCCCCTTCAGAAATCCTACAATGAGCAGTTCTTC.

This clone was seen just once. The chain couples TRBV7-3 to TRBJ2-6; a possible D gene is TRBD1 (6 bases). V was shortened by 5 bases and J by 1 base, with 18 bases between the two germline ends. The CDR3 length is 18 residues. Per the germline V gene, CDR1 is SGHTA and CDR2 is FQGTGA. The CDR3 DNA reads as TGTGCCAGCAGCGGCGAGGGGGTCGGAAAATCTGGGGCCAACGTCCTGACTTTC. Its translation: CASSGEGVGKSGANVLTF.

The J gene is TRBJ2-6, the V gene TRBV6-5; D is unresolved. Germline-derived CDR1 and CDR2 are MNHEY and SVGAGI. The V and J ends lost 2 bases and 0 bases respectively, with 5 bases between them. There are 15 residues in the CDR3. The chain's CDR3 is CASSYGPSGANVLTF. Here the CDR3 DNA reads TGTGCCAGCAGTTACGGCCCCTCTGGGGCCAACGTCCTGACTTTC.

V and J are TRBV4-3 and TRBJ2-1; D may be TRBD1 (6 bases). The CDR3 spans 17 residues. CDR1 is LGHNA, CDR2 YSLEER, per germline. Trimming left V 4 bases short and J 4 bases short, with 20 bases between. The CDR3 sequence: CASSLLLGAEGYNEQFF. The DNA for the CDR3 is TGCGCCAGCAGCCTGCTCTTGGGGGCAGAGGGATACAATGAGCAGTTCTTC.

This clone was recorded once. The V gene is TRBV21-1, the J gene TRBJ1-3; the table names TRBD1, a call not compared with the DNA. TRBV21-1 is termed a pseudogene. The CDR3 spans 14 residues. As DNA, the CDR3 is TGTGCCGGTAGGTTTTCAGGCACTGGAAACACCATATATTTT. Encoded protein: CAGRFSGTGNTIYF.

CDR3: CASSRANTEAFF. CDR3 DNA: TGTGCCAGCAGTCGAGCGAACACTGAAGCTTTCTTT. V and J are TRBV6-5 and TRBJ1-1; no clear D gene. CDR1 and CDR2 (germline): MNHEY, SVGAGI. This CDR3 spans 12 amino acids. V shed 5 bases and J shed 1 base, with 5 bases lying between them.

The rearrangement links TRBV6-1 to TRBJ2-2; 15 bases are a match to TRBD2. J gave up 7 bases and V 4 bases, and 1 base lay outside the gene matches. CDR1 is MNHNS, CDR2 SASEGT, per germline. The CDR3 has 15 residues. The CDR3 loop is CASSVGLAGGGELFF. CDR3 in DNA: TGTGCCAGCAGTGTGGGACTAGCGGGGGGCGGGGAGCTGTTTTTT.

This clone was observed once. The rearrangement links TRBV27 to TRBJ1-4; maybe TRBD1 (6 bases). V lost 3 bases, J lost 5 bases, and 10 bases lay in between. The germline V gene encodes CDR1 MNHEY and CDR2 SMNVEV (reference sequence). The CDR3 contains 14 residues. The CDR3: CASSFGQSNEKLFF. The DNA for the CDR3 is TGTGCCAGCAGTTTTGGACAGTCGAATGAAAAACTGTTTTTT.

This clone was counted between two and nine times. The rearrangement joins TRBV7-3 to TRBJ1-1; tentatively, D is TRBD1 (6 bases). CDR1 and CDR2 (germline): SGHTA, FQGTGA. The CDR3 is 17 residues long. Trimming took off 5 bases at V and 1 base at J, with 20 bases between the two ends. In DNA, the CDR3 is TGTGCCAGCAGCCTCCACGGGGGGCTCGGAAGGAACACTGAAGCTTTCTTT. It translates to CASSLHGGLGRNTEAFF. The whole variable domain, remainder taken from reference TRBV7-3 and TRBJ1-1, is GAGVSQTPSNKVTEKGKYVELRCDPISGHTALYWYRQSLGQGPEFLIYFQGTGAADDSGLPNDRFFAVRPEGSVSTLKIQRTERGDSAVYLCASSLHGGLGRNTEAFFGQGTRLTVV.

The chain has TRBV28 and TRBJ1-1; D gene unclear. Germline assignment: CDR1 MDHEN and CDR2 SYDVKM. The CDR3 is 15 residues long. The V gene lost 3 bases and the J gene lost 3 bases, with 14 bases spanning the gap. The CDR3 region has the DNA TGTGCCAGCAGTTTCGTAAAGATGTCGGACACTGAAGCTTTCTTT. This translates into CASSFVKMSDTEAFF.

This clone was counted a single time. The rearrangement uses TRBV4-3 and TRBJ1-2; perhaps TRBD1 as D (6 bases). The CDR3 runs 15 residues. V was shortened by 5 bases and J by 2 bases, with 15 bases between the two germline ends. Germline CDR1 and CDR2: LGHNA and YSLEER. CDR3 bases: TGCGCCAGCAGCGACCACAGGGACCGGAACTATGGCTACACCTTC. Protein: CASSDHRDRNYGYTF.

This chain uses TRBV21-1 with TRBJ1-1; the table's TRBD1 call for D was not verified on the DNA. TRBV21-1 is marked as a pseudogene. The CDR3 is 18 residues long. The CDR3 region has the DNA TGTGCCAGCAGCAATGCCGGGACAGGGAGTGTCATGAACACTGAAGCTTTCTTT. This gives the protein CASSNAGTGSVMNTEAFF.

The V call is TRBV28, the J call TRBJ2-7; 10 nucleotides line up with TRBD2. The CDR3 loop spans 14 amino acids. V was pared by 3 bases and J by 6 bases, with 5 bases of the junction left unmatched. Germline V CDR1 and CDR2: MDHEN, SYDVKM. This chain's CDR3 is CASSFLAGVREQYF. For the CDR3, the DNA is TGTGCCAGCAGTTTTCTAGCGGGAGTGCGCGAGCAGTACTTC.

In this sample, this clone turned up once. This chain joins TRBV7-6 and TRBJ2-7, with 7 bases identical to TRBD1. V trimming: 5 bases; J trimming: 0 bases; junction bases outside the gene matches: 13. CDR3 length equals 17 residues. Germline V gives CDR1 SGHVS, CDR2 FNYEAQ. The CDR3 DNA sequence: TGTGCCAGCAGCGATATAACAGGGGCTGCCGTCTCCTACGAGCAGTACTTC. As protein: CASSDITGAAVSYEQYF.